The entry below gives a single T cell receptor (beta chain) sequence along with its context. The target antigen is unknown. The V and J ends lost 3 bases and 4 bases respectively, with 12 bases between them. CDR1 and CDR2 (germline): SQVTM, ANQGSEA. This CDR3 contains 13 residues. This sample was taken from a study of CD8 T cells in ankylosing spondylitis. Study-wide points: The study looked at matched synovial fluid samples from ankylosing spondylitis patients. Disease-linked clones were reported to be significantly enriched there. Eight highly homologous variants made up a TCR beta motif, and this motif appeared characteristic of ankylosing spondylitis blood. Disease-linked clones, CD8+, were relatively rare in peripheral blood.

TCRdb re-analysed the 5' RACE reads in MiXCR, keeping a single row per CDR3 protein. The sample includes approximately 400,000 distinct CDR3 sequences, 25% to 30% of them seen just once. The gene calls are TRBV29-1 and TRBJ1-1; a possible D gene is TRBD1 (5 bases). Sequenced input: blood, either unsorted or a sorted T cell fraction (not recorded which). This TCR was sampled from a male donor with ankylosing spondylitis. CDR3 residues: CSVDGGDGTEAFF. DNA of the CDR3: TGCAGCGTTGATGGGGGGGACGGCACTGAAGCTTTCTTT.